This T cell receptor beta chain was found in a study of cytomegalovirus exposure and HLA in healthy donors. In the PCR, 60 Vbeta and 13 Jbeta primers were used. TCRdb keeps only in-frame clones here, not all; method: immunoSEQ multiplex PCR. The sample contains 170,000 or so clones, 83% of which appear only once. Turning to this clone: Antigen unknown.

The study, taken as a whole, reports: Researchers catalogued 150 or so TCR beta chains as cytomegalovirus-associated. A cluster of highly shared sequence variants was likely a sequencing artifact. Donor immune exposure was known only as CMV serostatus.

Sequencing used PBMCs. This sequence originates from a man aged 50-60 years in good health and CMV-seronegative.

Written as DNA, the CDR3 is TGCGCCAGCAGCCCCTCGGGAGGAGCGGGGGGATCGAACACCGGGGAGCTGTTTTTT. Residues: CASSPSGGAGGSNTGELFF. The chain has TRBV4-1 and TRBJ2-2; 9 bases match TRBD2. Germline V gene data show CDR1 as MGHRA and CDR2 as YSYEKL. CDR3 size: 19 residues. The V segment lost 4 bases and the J segment 0 bases; nucleotides outside the gene matches: 12.